These T cell receptor beta chains were read from a single sample in a study of metastatic and nonmetastatic thyroid tumors. TCRdb ran MiXCR on the PCR reads. This table holds about 34,000 clones, approximately 16% found once. The specimen was blood. These receptors came from a female donor with papillary thyroid cancer or a benign thyroid nodule (not recorded which). Some clones in this sample may be carry-over from other donors' samples. CDR3s include the opening cysteine and the closing phenylalanine or tryptophan. Each record gives: D gene, J gene, clone size, V gene, CDR3 protein, CDR3 DNA. D genes are given only for firm matches. Some rows have no size entry. The others give once, few or many, or a class for an expanded clone.

NA | TRBJ1-2 | many | TRBV7-9 | CASSQSSDYGYTF | TGTGCCAGCAGCCAGTCCTCTGACTATGGCTACACCTTC
NA | TRBJ1-1 | many | TRBV20-1 | CSARAPLGLFEAFF | TGCAGTGCTAGAGCCCCTCTGGGACTTTTTGAAGCTTTCTTT
NA | TRBJ2-7 | many | TRBV5-5 | CASSLGPVPNYEQYF | TGTGCCAGCAGCTTGGGTCCAGTCCCAAACTACGAGCAGTACTTC
NA | TRBJ1-5 | many | TRBV27 | CASSLTNPKGNQPQHF | TGTGCCAGCAGTTTAACCAACCCTAAGGGCAATCAGCCCCAGCATTTT
TRBD2 | TRBJ2-7 | many | TRBV5-1 | CASSFSLGRDGSYEQYF | TGCGCCAGCAGCTTCAGTCTCGGGAGGGACGGCTCCTACGAGCAGTACTTC
TRBD2 | TRBJ2-7 | NA | TRBV28 | CASSFAGVVYEQYF | TGTGCCAGCAGTTTCGCGGGGGTTGTCTACGAGCAGTACTTC
NA | TRBJ2-7 | many | TRBV3-1 | CASSRNNGDQSEQYF | TGTGCCAGCAGCCGAAACAACGGGGACCAAAGCGAGCAGTACTTC
NA | TRBJ1-2 | NA | TRBV11-2 | CASSLDVGQGIAF | NA
NA | TRBJ2-1 | many | TRBV7-2 | CASSLGQPNEQFF | TGTGCCAGCAGCTTAGGGCAGCCGAATGAGCAGTTCTTC
NA | TRBJ1-5 | medium-sized | TRBV7-2 | CASGVWGPQHF | TGTGCCAGCGGAGTTTGGGGGCCCCAGCATTTT
NA | TRBJ2-2 | few | TRBV25-1 | CASIGSIDSGELFF | TGTGCCAGCATTGGCTCCATTGACAGCGGGGAGCTGTTTTTT
NA | TRBJ2-3 | many | TRBV6-1 | CASNRYPTSTDTQYF | TGTGCCAGCAACCGGTACCCAACTAGCACAGATACGCAGTATTTT
NA | TRBJ1-5 | many | TRBV6-6 | CASSYSPQGSNQPQHF | TGTGCCAGCAGTTACTCCCCCCAGGGCTCCAATCAGCCCCAGCATTTT
NA | TRBJ1-3 | many | TRBV28 | CASSLPHSGNTIYF | TGTGCCAGCAGTTTACCCCACTCTGGAAACACCATATATTTT
NA | TRBJ1-1 | many | TRBV30 | CAHTQVGSEAFF | TGTGCCCACACCCAGGTAGGGTCTGAAGCTTTCTTT
TRBD2 | TRBJ2-1 | many | TRBV18 | CASSPLREGAEQFF | TGTGCCAGCTCCCCTCTGCGGGAGGGCGCTGAGCAGTTCTTC
NA | TRBJ2-3 | NA | TRBV20-1 | CSAIPTDTQYF | TGCAGTGCTATTCCGACAGATACGCAGTATTTT
TRBD1 | TRBJ2-5 | many | TRBV20-1 | CSARSQGTGGWETQYF | TGCAGTGCTAGATCCCAAGGGACAGGGGGCTGGGAGACCCAGTACTTC
NA | TRBJ2-1 | many | TRBV6-1 | CASTSYRPSNEQFF | TGTGCCAGCACTTCCTACCGGCCTAGCAATGAGCAGTTCTTC
NA | TRBJ2-1 | many | TRBV20-1 | CSAKGLNNEQFF | TGCAGTGCTAAGGGACTGAACAATGAGCAGTTCTTC
NA | TRBJ1-2 | many | TRBV20-1 | CSARDGEAYGYTF | TGCAGTGCCCGGGACGGGGAAGCCTATGGCTACACCTTC
TRBD1 | TRBJ2-7 | many | TRBV28 | CASGTGLSYEQYF | TGTGCCAGCGGGACAGGGCTCTCCTACGAGCAGTACTTC
TRBD2 | TRBJ2-3 | NA | TRBV6-4 | CASSSGRAGDTQYF | TGTGCCAGCTCTAGCGGGAGGGCCGGAGATACGCAGTATTTT
NA | TRBJ2-7 | many | TRBV10-2 | CASSETDSSLRIYEQYF | TGCGCCAGCAGTGAGACGGACAGCTCCCTTAGGATCTACGAGCAGTACTTC
TRBD2 | TRBJ2-3 | many | TRBV11-2 | CASSLILAGGDTQYF | TGTGCCAGCAGCTTAATACTAGCGGGAGGAGATACGCAGTATTTT
NA | TRBJ2-7 | medium-sized | TRBV20-1 | CSAAPHRKSSYEQYF | TGCAGTGCTGCCCCCCACCGAAAGAGCTCCTACGAGCAGTACTTC
TRBD2 | TRBJ2-7 | many | TRBV27 | CASRTTSAKGSYEQYF | TGTGCCAGCCGAACGACTAGCGCGAAGGGCTCCTACGAGCAGTACTTC
NA | TRBJ2-7 | medium-sized | TRBV20-1 | CSAQGRFYEQYF | TGCAGTGCCCAGGGCAGGTTCTACGAGCAGTACTTC
NA | TRBJ2-7 | medium-sized | TRBV30 | CAWDYSAYEQYF | TGTGCCTGGGACTATTCTGCCTACGAGCAGTACTTC
NA | TRBJ1-1 | NA | TRBV28 | CASTPWGALNTEAFF | TGTGCCAGCACCCCGTGGGGGGCCCTTAACACTGAAGCTTTCTTT
NA | TRBJ2-1 | many | TRBV28 | CASSLAGGGNEQFF | TGTGCCAGCAGTTTAGCTGGGGGTGGCAATGAGCAGTTCTTC
NA | TRBJ1-2 | NA | TRBV5-6 | CASRAGGVKYGYTF | TGTGCCAGCAGAGCCGGGGGGGTCAAATATGGCTACACCTTC
TRBD1 | TRBJ2-1 | many | TRBV20-1 | CSAREWTGFRDEQFF | TGCAGTGCTAGAGAATGGACAGGGTTTAGGGATGAGCAGTTCTTC
NA | TRBJ2-2 | few | TRBV6-1 | CASSSTYANTGELFF | TGTGCCAGCAGTTCAACTTACGCGAACACCGGGGAGCTGTTTTTT
TRBD1 | TRBJ1-2 | NA | TRBV12-3/TRBV12-4 | CASSGTGSYGYTF | TGTGCCAGCAGTGGGACAGGAAGCTATGGCTACACCTTC
TRBD1 | TRBJ1-1 | many | TRBV7-4 | CASSLANPSDRAPEAFF | TGTGCCAGCAGCTTAGCGAATCCCTCGGACAGGGCCCCTGAAGCTTTCTTT
NA | TRBJ2-1 | many | TRBV20-1 | CSFGESSYNEQFF | TGCAGTTTTGGCGAAAGCTCCTACAATGAGCAGTTCTTC
NA | TRBJ1-3 | many | TRBV2 | CASTLIPDEGENTIYF | TGTGCCAGCACCCTTATCCCCGATGAGGGCGAAAACACCATATATTTT
TRBD1 | TRBJ1-4 | NA | TRBV30 | CALRGPREKLFF | TGTGCCCTTAGGGGGCCCCGTGAAAAACTGTTTTTT
TRBD2 | TRBJ2-3 | many | TRBV29-1 | CSVRTGLAVASSTDTQYF | TGCAGCGTACGCACGGGACTAGCGGTCGCCTCTAGCACAGATACGCAGTATTTT
NA | TRBJ2-1 | many | TRBV7-6 | CASSLGRGPYNEQFF | TGTGCCAGCAGCTTGGGCAGGGGCCCTTACAATGAGCAGTTCTTC
NA | TRBJ1-5 | many | TRBV19 | CASRLGAPVGPQHF | TGTGCCAGTAGACTCGGGGCGCCCGTCGGACCCCAGCATTTT
TRBD1 | TRBJ2-7 | many | TRBV5-4 | CASSLGDRVSSYEQYF | TGTGCCAGCAGCTTGGGGGACAGGGTTAGCTCCTACGAGCAGTACTTC
TRBD2 | TRBJ2-1 | NA | TRBV3-1 | CASSQEGDYTYNEQFF | TGTGCCAGCAGCCAAGAAGGGGACTACACCTACAATGAGCAGTTCTTC
NA | TRBJ1-2 | many | TRBV7-6 | CASSLGVGNNYGYTF | TGTGCCAGCAGCTTGGGCGTCGGGAACAACTATGGCTACACCTTC
NA | TRBJ1-5 | many | TRBV28 | CASSLEEPQHF | TGTGCCAGCAGTTTAGAGGAGCCCCAGCATTTT